The rows below give T cell receptor beta chains drawn from one sample of a study of blood T cells in healthy people across ages. TCRdb reprocessed the 5' RACE reads via MiXCR and lists one record per CDR3 protein. The sample holds around 520,000 distinct CDR3 sequences; roughly a quarter are singletons and the top ten take 3% to 4%. These same data were also listed under a study on T cells of mothers and their children.

The sequenced material came from blood. The receptor source for this set is a boy younger than 10 in good health. CDR3s include the opening cysteine and the closing phenylalanine or tryptophan. Fields, in order: D gene, J gene, V gene, clone size, CDR3 DNA, CDR3 protein. The D gene is left open where the match is weak. Not every row has a clone size; where given, it reads once, few, many or a size class.

>.|TRBJ2-5|TRBV24-1|.
TGTGCCACCAGTGATCCGGTATTAGGGACCCAGTACTTC
CATSDPVLGTQYF
>.|TRBJ2-1|TRBV3-1|.
TGTGCCAGCAGCCAGACGGGAGAGGTTGAGCAGTTCTTC
CASSQTGEVEQFF
>.|TRBJ2-2|TRBV29-1|few
TGCAGCGTTTCAGGGAGTAGTTGGGGGGAGCTGTTTTTT
CSVSGSSWGELFF
>TRBD1|TRBJ2-5|TRBV11-1|.
TGTGCCAGCAGCCCACGGGACAGGGTAGAGACCCAGTACTTC
CASSPRDRVETQYF
>.|TRBJ2-3|TRBV5-1|.
TGCGCCAGCAGCTTCTCGGTCCCGGGACAAGACGTATCAGATACGCAGTATTTT
CASSFSVPGQDVSDTQYF
>TRBD2|TRBJ2-1|TRBV12-3/TRBV12-4|many
TGTGCCAGCATTCCGCTGGGGGGGTTCTACAATGAGCAGTTCTTC
CASIPLGGFYNEQFF
>.|TRBJ2-7|TRBV7-9|once
TGTGCCAGCAGCTTATACGGGGGAGGCGAGCAGTACTTC
CASSLYGGGEQYF
>.|TRBJ2-2|TRBV7-6|.
TGTGCCAGCAGCTGGTTGACCGGGGAGCTGTTTTTT
CASSWLTGELFF
>TRBD1|TRBJ1-4|TRBV9|few
TGTGCCAGCAGCGTAAGACAGGGGTCTAATGAAAAACTGTTTTTT
CASSVRQGSNEKLFF
>TRBD2|TRBJ2-1|TRBV10-3|few
TGTGCCATCAGTGACCCAATAGCGGGAGGGCCTCAGAATGAGCAGTTCTTC
CAISDPIAGGPQNEQFF
>.|TRBJ2-1|TRBV5-1|few
TGCGCCAGCAGCTTGAGTCCAAGGGCAGGTACAAATGAGCAGTTCTTC
CASSLSPRAGTNEQFF
>TRBD2|TRBJ2-1|TRBV5-1|few
TGCGCCAGCAGCCCCCTCACTAGCGGACACTACAATGAGCAGTTCTTC
CASSPLTSGHYNEQFF
>.|TRBJ2-1|TRBV3-1|.
TGTGCCAGCAGCCAAAAGATGGGGACTCCCTACAATGAGCAGTTCTTC
CASSQKMGTPYNEQFF
>.|TRBJ2-1|TRBV5-1|.
TGCGCCAGCAGCTTGGGGGGACGACTAGACCCCAATGAGCAGTTCTTC
CASSLGGRLDPNEQFF
>TRBD2|TRBJ2-7|TRBV6-5|.
TGTGCCAGCAGGCGAGCGCGGGAGCCCTCCTACGAGCAGTACTTC
CASRRAREPSYEQYF
>.|TRBJ1-2|TRBV21-1|few
TGTGCCAGCAGCAATTGGCACTGTGGCTACACCTTC
CASSNWHCGYTF
>.|TRBJ2-1|TRBV15|.
TGTGCCACCAGCAGAGATGCACTAGCTAGCAATGAGCAGTTCTTC
CATSRDALASNEQFF
>.|TRBJ2-5|TRBV7-7|few
TGTGCTAGCAGCTTAGCTCTCGTGGAGACCCAGTACTTC
CASSLALVETQYF
>TRBD2|TRBJ2-1|TRBV11-2|few
TGTGCCAGCAGCTTAAATCCGGCGGGAGCATCCTACAATGAGCAGTTCTTC
CASSLNPAGASYNEQFF
>.|TRBJ2-4|TRBV29-1|.
TGCAGCGTTTTAAGTGTAGCCAAAAACATTCAGTACTTC
CSVLSVAKNIQYF
>.|TRBJ2-1|TRBV29-1|few
TGCAGCGTTGAAGGGGGGCGGGAGTTGCTATACAATGAGCAGTTCTTC
CSVEGGRELLYNEQFF